The 13 T cell receptor beta chains below were found in one sample sequenced in a study of glioma-infiltrating T cells. TCR alpha and beta CDR3 regions were amplified from RNA using iRepertoire nested multiplex PCR. TCRdb reprocessed the multiplex PCR reads via MiXCR and lists one record per CDR3 protein. The sample shows fewer than 500,000 distinct CDR3 sequences, 41% of them seen only once. Sequenced sample: glioma tissue, nonneoplastic brain tissue, or PBMCs (not recorded which). These receptors came from a human donor with low-grade glioma or glioblastoma, undergoing nonglioma brain surgery, or in good health (not recorded which).

This clonotype was observed a single time. The conserved phenylalanine or tryptophan normally closing the CDR3 is absent here, so this likely arose from a read error. This rearrangement joins TRBV20-1 to TRBJ1-2; no clear D. This CDR3 spans 13 amino acids. With 4 bases removed from V and 1 base from J, the gap between germline ends came to 10 bases. CDR1 is DFQATT, CDR2 SNEGSKA, per germline (reference sequence). For the CDR3, the DNA is TGCAGTGCTATCCAACAGCGTAACTATGGCTACACCTCC. It specifies CSAIQQRNYGYTS.

At least ten counts were recorded for this clonotype. The gene calls are TRBV6-2 or TRBV6-3 and TRBJ2-3, with D hard to call. With 0 bases removed from V and 0 bases from J, the gap between germline ends came to 1 base. From germline, CDR1 is MNHEY and CDR2 SVGEGT. The CDR3 totals 13 residues. CDR3 in DNA: TGTGCCAGCAGTTACTCTAGCACAGATACGCAGTATTTT. It yields the protein CASSYSSTDTQYF.

This clonotype was counted a few times. The V call is TRBV7-2, the J call TRBJ2-3; D gene ambiguous. The CDR3 loop spans 14 amino acids. V lost 2 bases, J lost 4 bases, and 10 bases lay in between. Germline assignment: CDR1 SGHTA and CDR2 FQGNSA. DNA of the CDR3: TGTGCCAGCAGCTTAAGTCTAGTGGCAGATACGCAGTATTTT. Translating gives CASSLSLVADTQYF.

This chain connects TRBV7-2 to TRBJ1-1; the match to TRBD1 covers 9 bases. This CDR3 contains 16 residues. Germline CDR1 reads SGHTA; CDR2 reads FQGNSA. V dropped 1 base and J dropped 2; count of bases not matched to a gene: 5. Here the CDR3 reads CASSLVGTGINTEAFF. The CDR3 coding sequence is TGTGCCAGCAGCTTAGTCGGGACAGGGATAAACACTGAAGCTTTCTTT.

The V gene is TRBV4-2, the J gene TRBJ2-7; possible D gene TRBD1, 5 bases. The CDR3 length is 13 residues. Germline CDR1 reads LGHNA; CDR2 reads YNFKEQ. V lost 2 bases to trimming and J lost 5 bases, with 10 bases between them. The CDR3 reads CASSQRWGNEQYF. CDR3 nucleotides: TGTGCCAGCAGCCAAAGATGGGGCAACGAGCAGTACTTC.

A few counts support this clonotype. The V call is TRBV2, the J call TRBJ1-5; D gene uncertain. Per the germline V gene, CDR1 is SNHLY and CDR2 is FYNNEI. CDR3 size: 13 residues. Trimming shortened V by 0 bases and J by 10 bases, and 10 bases separated the two germline ends. The CDR3 nucleotides are TGTGCCAGCAGTGAAGCGAACTCGGCACCCCAGCATTTT. Translated, it gives CASSEANSAPQHF.

Notes on this clonotype: A much larger clone lies a single base off, so this may be a read error. The chain joins TRBV28 to TRBJ1-2; 12 positions agree with TRBD1. The CDR3 covers 15 residues. Germline CDR1 reads MDHEN; CDR2 reads SYDVKM. V was pared by 4 bases and J by 8 bases, with 8 bases of the junction left unmatched. This chain's CDR3 is CASSSPRDRGRGYTF. The CDR3 DNA reads as TGTGCCAGCAGTTCACCCCGGGACAGGGGGCGAGGCTACACCTTC.

This clonotype was counted many times. The chain is built from TRBV27 and TRBJ2-3, with 10 bases identical to TRBD2. J was trimmed by 1 base and V by 6 bases; bases with no gene match: 1. Germline loops: CDR1 MNHEY, CDR2 SMNVEV (reference sequence). The CDR3 extends over 14 amino acids. The CDR3 DNA reads as TGTGCCAGCAGAACTAGCGGGGGCACAGATACGCAGTATTTT. Residues: CASRTSGGTDTQYF.

This clonotype came up many times. The J gene is TRBJ2-1, the V gene TRBV6-1; TRBD1 might be the D (5 bases). V was clipped by 4 bases and J by 1 base, with 11 bases between them. The CDR3 runs 15 residues. Per germline, CDR1 MNHNS and CDR2 SASEGT. The CDR3 loop reads CASSAFRASYNEQFF. In DNA form, the CDR3 reads TGTGCCAGCAGTGCTTTCAGGGCTTCCTACAATGAGCAGTTCTTC.

The CDR3 sequence is CASSLGSVYEQYF. CDR3 DNA: TGTGCCAGTAGTTTGGGATCAGTCTACGAGCAGTACTTC. The rearrangement links TRBV19 to TRBJ2-7; D ambiguous. Looked up from germline, CDR1 is LNHDA and CDR2 is SQIVND (reference sequence). Trimming stripped 5 bases from V and 3 bases from J, with 11 bases between. The CDR3 totals 13 residues.

Worth noting for this clonotype: Just one base apart from a much larger clone, this may be a read error. The V and J genes are TRBV20-1 and TRBJ1-1, with D unclear. The germline V gene encodes CDR1 DFQATT and CDR2 SNEGSKA (reference sequence). The CDR3 is 12 residues long. DNA for the CDR3: TGCGGTGCTAGATGGGTAAACACTGAAGCTTTCTTT. As protein: CGARWVNTEAFF.

In its sample, this clonotype was seen a few times. The V and J genes are TRBV20-1 and TRBJ2-4; 9 bases agree with TRBD1. The length of the CDR3 is 13 residues. Germline V lookup: CDR1 DFQATT, CDR2 SNEGSKA (reference sequence). V lost 6 bases, J lost 8 bases, and 8 bases stayed unmatched. In nucleotides, the CDR3 is TGCAGTGCCCATAGGACAGGGGTTGACATTCAGTACTTC. Translated, it gives CSAHRTGVDIQYF.

This clonotype was recorded many times. This chain links TRBV28 with TRBJ2-5; D remains ambiguous. The V and J ends lost 3 bases and 9 bases respectively, with 11 bases between them. In germline, CDR1 is MDHEN, CDR2 SYDVKM. The CDR3 is made up of 12 amino acids. The CDR3 DNA sequence: TGTGCCAGCAGTTTTGCACATGAGGCCCAGTACTTC. The encoded protein is CASSFAHEAQYF.